The 22 T cell receptor beta chains below come from one sample, sequenced in a study of blood T cell repertoires in COVID-19. Profiled with immunoSEQ multiplex PCR; TCRdb holds only in-frame clones, not every one. The repertoire holds about 25,000 clones, with roughly 80% as singletons. Sequencing used peripheral blood. Source of these receptors: a man aged 45-65 years with active or convalescent COVID-19.

The gene calls are TRBV27 and TRBJ2-1; TRBD2 might be the D (5 bases). Trimming stripped 2 bases from V and 6 bases from J, with 8 bases between. CDR3 size: 13 residues. Germline CDR1 and CDR2: MNHEY and SMNVEV (reference sequence). For the CDR3, the DNA is TGTGCCAGCAGTTTACGGACTTTCAATGAGCAGTTCTTC. This translates into CASSLRTFNEQFF.

This clone was seen a handful of times. The gene calls are TRBV15 and TRBJ1-3; D is perhaps TRBD1 (5 bases). The germline V gene encodes CDR1 LNHNV and CDR2 YYDKDF (reference sequence). The CDR3 loop spans 14 amino acids. V lost 2 bases and J 1 base, leaving 6 bases between the germline ends. The CDR3 bases are TGTGCCACCAGCAGACGGGGGTCTGGAAACACCATATATTTT. This codes for CATSRRGSGNTIYF. Based on the CDR3 plus reference TRBV15 and TRBJ1-3, the full variable domain is DAMVIQNPRYQVTQFGKPVTLSCSQTLNHNVMYWYQQKSSQAPKLLFHYYDKDFNNEADTPDNFQSRRPNTSFCFLDIRSPGLGDTAMYLCATSRRGSGNTIYFGEGSWLTVV.

This clone has more than one count but fewer than ten. The J gene is TRBJ1-1, the V gene TRBV11-2; D is ambiguous. V lost 1 base, J lost 8 bases, and 8 bases lay in between. From germline, CDR1 is SGHAT and CDR2 FQNNGV. The CDR3 spans 12 residues. The CDR3 coding sequence is TGTGCCAGCAGCTTAGGAATCACAGAAGCTTTCTTT. It specifies CASSLGITEAFF.

The V and J genes are TRBV9 and TRBJ2-3; tentative D call: TRBD1 (6 bases). CDR1 SGDLS and CDR2 YYNGEE come from the germline V gene. Trimming stripped 3 bases from V and 5 bases from J, with 16 bases between. This CDR3 has 15 residues. The CDR3: CASSAFQGSEDTQYF. CDR3 DNA: TGTGCCAGCAGCGCCTTTCAGGGGAGCGAAGATACGCAGTATTTT.

This clone came up once. The chain carries TRBV6-2 or TRBV6-3 and TRBJ2-2; 9 nucleotides match TRBD1. There are 14 residues in the CDR3. Germline V gives CDR1 MNHEY, CDR2 SVGEGT. After removal of 4 bases from V and 5 bases from J, the junction contained 2 bases not matched to a gene. The CDR3: CASSWDRVTGELFF. DNA for the CDR3: TGTGCCAGCAGTTGGGACAGGGTTACCGGGGAGCTGTTTTTT.

The CDR3 DNA reads as TGTGCCAGCAGCTCTTATGGCGCGACGGGATACAATGAGCAGTTCTTC. Translated: CASSSYGATGYNEQFF. V gene TRBV11-2 combines with J gene TRBJ2-1; weak D call: TRBD2 (5 bases). Trimming removed 4 bases from V and 4 bases from J, with 17 bases in between. The V gene's germline CDR1 is SGHAT and CDR2 FQNNGV. This CDR3 contains 16 residues.

The chain uses TRBV24-1 and TRBJ2-1; 12 nucleotides agree with TRBD2. The trim removed 3 bases at V and 3 bases at J, leaving 5 bases unmatched. The germline V gene has CDR1 KGHDR and CDR2 SFDVKD. This CDR3 region has 17 residues. The CDR3 nucleotides read TGTGCCACCAGTGATCCCATGACTAGCGGGAGCTACAATGAGCAGTTCTTC. Protein sequence: CATSDPMTSGSYNEQFF.

This clone occurred once. The J gene is TRBJ2-5, the V gene TRBV27, with 9 nucleotides matching TRBD2. The V and J ends lost 2 bases and 5 bases, in that order; junction bases with no gene match: 3. Germline V gene sequence: CDR1 MNHEY, CDR2 SMNVEV (reference sequence). The CDR3 has 14 residues. For the CDR3, the DNA is TGTGCCAGCAGTTTAGCGGGGGGGATGGAGACCCAGTACTTC. The encoded protein is CASSLAGGMETQYF.

The CDR3 reads CASSYRWTGGSPLHF. The DNA of the CDR3 is TGTGCCAGCAGTTACCGTTGGACAGGTGGATCACCCCTCCACTTT. The J gene is TRBJ1-6, the V gene TRBV6-5; 7 bases are shared with TRBD1. Germline V gives CDR1 MNHEY, CDR2 SVGAGI. Trimming cost V 2 bases and J 10 bases; bases outside gene matches: 8. The CDR3 runs 15 residues.

The sample holds one count of this clone. V is TRBV11-2 and J is TRBJ2-3; 8 positions match TRBD2. The CDR3 totals 15 residues. Germline V gene data show CDR1 as SGHAT and CDR2 as FQNNGV. The ends lost 2 bases at V and 4 bases at J; junction bases unmatched: 5. The CDR3 spells CASSLRGGGADTQYF. CDR3 DNA: TGTGCCAGCAGCTTACGGGGGGGCGGCGCAGATACGCAGTATTTT.

V gene TRBV3-1 (or the pseudogene TRBV3-2) combines with J gene TRBJ2-1, with TRBD2 identical over 8 bases. CDR1 is LGHDT and CDR2 is YNNKEL in the germline V gene (reference sequence). CDR3 length equals 16 residues. V dropped 3 bases and J dropped 5; count of bases not matched to a gene: 9. The CDR3 sequence is CASSHPGLAPDNEQFF. DNA of the CDR3: TGTGCCAGCAGCCACCCCGGACTAGCCCCGGACAATGAGCAGTTCTTC.

This chain joins TRBV12-3 or TRBV12-4 and TRBJ1-2; no clear D. Trimming took 1 base from V and 4 from J, leaving 4 bases between them. This CDR3 contains 12 residues. CDR3 coding DNA: TGTGCCAGCAGTTTAGTGGCCTATGGCTACACCTTC. Translating it yields CASSLVAYGYTF.

This chain connects TRBV18 to TRBJ1-1; maybe TRBD1 (5 bases). CDR3 length equals 16 residues. The V end lost 3 bases, the J end lost 3 bases, and 17 bases lay between the germline ends. Germline lookup yields CDR1 KGHSH and CDR2 LQKENI. Here the CDR3 DNA reads TGTGCCAGCTCACCCATAGAACAGGTCTGGGACACTGAAGCTTTCTTT. This codes for CASSPIEQVWDTEAFF. The full variable domain, in which reference TRBV18 and TRBJ1-1 provide the parts outside the CDR3, is NAGVMQNPRHLVRRRGQEARLRCSPMKGHSHVYWYRQLPEEGLKFMVYLQKENIIDESGMPKERFSAEFPKEGPSILRIQQVVRGDSAAYFCASSPIEQVWDTEAFFGQGTRLTVV.

V and J are TRBV30 and TRBJ1-1; the D is unclear. CDR1 is GTSNPN, CDR2 SVGIG, per germline (reference sequence). The CDR3 runs to 10 residues. CDR3 loop: CAHGGTEAFF. The CDR3 bases are TGTGCACATGGCGGCACTGAAGCTTTCTTT. The full variable domain, completed using reference TRBV30 and TRBJ1-1, is SQTIHQWPATLVQPVGSPLSLECTVEGTSNPNLYWYRQAAGRGLQLLFYSVGIGQISSEVPQNLSASRPQDRQFILSSKKLLLSDSGFYLCAHGGTEAFFGQGTRLTVV.

The CDR3 loop reads CASSAYRSSYNSPLHF. The CDR3 bases are TGTGCCAGCAGCGCGTACAGGAGCTCCTATAATTCACCCCTCCACTTT. V gene TRBV9 combines with J gene TRBJ1-6; D perhaps matches TRBD1 (5 bases). The CDR3 totals 16 residues. Trimming removed 3 bases at V and 0 bases at J, with 10 bases between. Per germline, CDR1 SGDLS and CDR2 YYNGEE. Combining the CDR3 with reference TRBV9 and TRBJ1-6 gives the whole variable domain DSGVTQTPKHLITATGQRVTLRCSPRSGDLSVYWYQQSLDQGLQFLIQYYNGEERAKGNILERFSAQQFPDLHSELNLSSLELGDSALYFCASSAYRSSYNSPLHFGNGTRLTVT.

This chain uses TRBV5-1 with TRBJ2-7; D gene uncertain. The CDR3 spans 13 residues. Trimming left V 0 bases short and J 3 bases short, with 7 bases between. Germline V gene lookup returns CDR1 SGHRS and CDR2 YFSETQ. As DNA, the CDR3 is TGCGCCAGCAGCTTGGCCGAACACTACGAGCAGTACTTC. Amino acid sequence: CASSLAEHYEQYF.

The chain employs TRBV7-9 and TRBJ2-6, with TRBD1 matching 11 bases. Trimming removed 1 base from V and 2 bases from J; junction bases left unmatched: 1. The CDR3 sequence is 17 residues long. CDR1 is SEHNR, CDR2 FQNEAQ, per germline (reference sequence). The DNA of the CDR3 is TGTGCCAGCAGCTTAGGGACAGGGGGCGCTGGGGCCAACGTCCTGACTTTC. It encodes CASSLGTGGAGANVLTF.

This chain connects TRBV9 to TRBJ2-2, with D unresolved. Per the germline V gene, CDR1 is SGDLS and CDR2 is YYNGEE. Deletions cut 5 bases from V and 1 base from J, with 6 bases between. The CDR3 has 13 residues. In nucleotides, the CDR3 is TGTGCCAGCAGTTCAGTGAACACCGGGGAGCTGTTTTTT. Translating gives CASSSVNTGELFF.

This clone has more than one count but fewer than ten. The J gene is TRBJ1-2, the V gene TRBV5-1; D is uncertain. Trimming removed 3 bases at V and 7 bases at J, with 16 bases between. Per the germline V gene, CDR1 is SGHRS and CDR2 is YFSETQ. The CDR3 runs to 14 residues. The CDR3 nucleotides are TGCGCCAGCAGCTCTCTCAGCGGGGAAGGTGGCTACACCTTC. Encoded protein: CASSSLSGEGGYTF.

The V and J genes are TRBV11-2 and TRBJ2-7; TRBD1 agrees at 10 bases. Germline-derived CDR1 and CDR2 are SGHAT and FQNNGV. The CDR3 sequence is 16 residues long. V gave up 4 bases and J gave up 4 bases; unmatched junction bases: 10. The CDR3 region has the DNA TGTGCCAGCAGCTCACTTCCGGGACAGGGGTTGTACGAGCAGTACTTC. Translated, it gives CASSSLPGQGLYEQYF.

The gene calls are TRBV10-3 and TRBJ2-2; possibly TRBD2 for D (6 bases). Germline V gives CDR1 ENHRY, CDR2 SYGVKD. The V gene lost 6 bases and the J gene lost 2 bases, with 13 bases spanning the gap. This CDR3 is 15 amino acids long. The CDR3 bases are TGTGCCATCAGCTCGGGGGTTACCAACACCGGGGAGCTGTTTTTT. Translation: CAISSGVTNTGELFF.

The table lists this clone with a few counts. The chain is built from TRBV28 and TRBJ1-1, with a weak D call TRBD1 (5 bases). Trimming stripped 2 bases from V and 6 bases from J, with 16 bases between. CDR1 and CDR2 from the germline V gene are MDHEN and SYDVKM. The CDR3 spans 15 residues. The CDR3 protein is CASSLGGKPGAEAFF. CDR3 sequence (DNA): TGTGCCAGCAGTTTAGGGGGGAAACCTGGCGCTGAAGCTTTCTTT.